This T cell receptor (beta chain) was sequenced during a study of OX40 agonist ivuxolimab in advanced cancers. Study-level points and caveats: Both blood CD4+ and CD8+ T cells showed clonal growth by week 6 at 0.1 to 3.0 mg/kg.

About this clone itself: Its antigen is not known.

The data were produced by immunoSEQ multiplex PCR, yet TCRdb's version contains in-frame clones alone and is incomplete. The table records approximately 57,000 clones, 75% to 85% of them present only once. This CDR3 has 19 residues. The ends lost 3 bases at V and 4 bases at J; junction bases unmatched: 17. CDR1 and CDR2 (germline): SGHNT, YYREEE (reference sequence). The chain uses TRBV5-4 and TRBJ2-1, with 9 bases aligning to TRBD2. The receptor was isolated from an adult with an advanced solid tumor such as melanoma, head and neck, liver or kidney cancer. The sample consisted of CD4+ or CD8+ T cells sorted from blood, taken in a trial of the OX40 agonist ivuxolimab. CDR3 bases: TGTGCCAGCAGCTCGAGGGGACAGACCGGACTAGCGCAGTACAATGAGCAGTTCTTC. Translation gives CASSSRGQTGLAQYNEQFF. The full variable domain, completed using reference TRBV5-4 and TRBJ2-1, is ETGVTQSPTHLIKTRGQQVTLRCSSQSGHNTVSWYQQALGQGPQFIFQYYREEENGRGNFPPRFSGLQFPNYSSELNVNALELDDSALYLCASSSRGQTGLAQYNEQFFGPGTRLTVL.